A single sample gave rise to the 17 T cell receptor beta chains below, sequenced in a study of T cell responses to AZD1222 COVID-19 vaccine. Sequencing used immunoSEQ multiplex PCR; TCRdb keeps in-frame clones, though not all of them. The table shows more than 150,000 clones, with about nine tenths occurring only once. Sample: peripheral blood, taken on day 0 of AZD1222 vaccination. The receptor set was obtained from an adult in good health.

The chain is built from TRBV6-5 and TRBJ2-2, with a weak D call TRBD2 (6 bases). CDR3 size: 14 residues. V dropped 4 bases and J dropped 4 bases, with 10 bases sitting between them. CDR1 is MNHEY and CDR2 is SVGAGI in the germline V gene. DNA for the CDR3: TGTGCCAGCAGTTGGACTAAAGGCACCGGGGAGCTGTTTTTT. Its translation is CASSWTKGTGELFF.

This sequence joins TRBV4-1 and TRBJ2-3, with D possibly being TRBD2 (6 bases). Between the trimmed V and J ends, which lost 0 bases and 2 bases, there was a span of 12 bases. CDR3 length: 16 amino acids. From germline, CDR1 is MGHRA and CDR2 YSYEKL. In nucleotides, the CDR3 is TGCGCCAGCAGCCAAGATTTGGGGGGACCCACAGATACGCAGTATTTT. Residues: CASSQDLGGPTDTQYF.

This clone has a single count. The chain couples TRBV5-6 to TRBJ1-3; 9 bases fit TRBD1. From germline, CDR1 is SGHDT and CDR2 YYEEEE. This CDR3 has 17 amino acids. V was pared by 5 bases and J by 4 bases, with 13 bases of the junction left unmatched. This CDR3 reads CASSARGQGILGNTIYF. Here the CDR3 DNA reads TGTGCCAGCAGTGCAAGGGGACAGGGAATTTTGGGAAACACCATATATTTT. Full variable domain (outside the CDR3, taken from reference TRBV5-6 and TRBJ1-3): DAGVTQSPTHLIKTRGQQVTLRCSPKSGHDTVSWYQQALGQGPQFIFQYYEEEERQRGNFPDRFSGHQFPNYSSELNVNALLLGDSALYLCASSARGQGILGNTIYFGEGSWLTVV.

The chain's CDR3 is CASTYRRFGNSPLHF. The CDR3 nucleotides read TGTGCCAGCACCTACAGACGGTTCGGTAATTCACCCCTCCACTTT. The chain combines TRBV28 with TRBJ1-6, with D unclear. Germline V lookup: CDR1 MDHEN, CDR2 SYDVKM. V was cut by 7 bases and J by 6 bases, with 16 bases left in between. This CDR3 comprises 15 residues.

The genes are TRBV5-5 and TRBJ2-7; D might be TRBD1 (5 bases). The CDR3 spans 19 residues. V dropped 1 base and J dropped 2 bases, with 25 bases sitting between them. CDR1 and CDR2 from the germline V gene are SGHKS and YYEKEE (reference sequence). CDR3 protein: CASSLHRSNIGDTAYEQYF. The CDR3 region has the DNA TGTGCCAGCAGCTTGCATAGGTCCAACATAGGGGATACAGCCTACGAGCAGTACTTC.

The chain employs TRBV2 and TRBJ1-6; D is undetermined. The CDR3 contains 15 residues. The germline gives CDR1 SNHLY, CDR2 FYNNEI. V gave up 1 base and J gave up 7 bases, with 11 bases separating them. CDR3 sequence: CASSEGPASNSPLHF. As DNA, the CDR3 is TGTGCCAGCAGTGAAGGACCGGCCTCCAATTCACCCCTCCACTTT.

V is TRBV5-6 and J is TRBJ1-2; 8 bases line up with TRBD1. Germline CDR1 SGHDT, CDR2 YYEEEE. The CDR3 consists of 15 residues. J was trimmed by 4 bases and V by 4 bases; bases with no gene match: 9. This CDR3 reads CASSLQGAGSYGYTF. The CDR3 DNA follows: TGTGCCAGCAGCCTTCAGGGGGCGGGAAGCTATGGCTACACCTTC.

V gene TRBV7-3 combines with J gene TRBJ2-7; 7 positions match TRBD2. V dropped 2 bases and J dropped 5; count of bases not matched to a gene: 3. CDR3 length: 13 residues. Germline CDR1 and CDR2: SGHTA and FQGTGA. This CDR3 is CASSLAGAHEQYF. The DNA of the CDR3 is TGTGCCAGCAGCTTAGCGGGAGCCCACGAGCAGTACTTC.

V usage is TRBV7-2 and J usage is TRBJ1-1; D gene unclear. Germline CDR1 reads SGHTA; CDR2 reads FQGNSA. Deletions cut 1 base from V and 3 bases from J, with 9 bases between. The CDR3 runs to 14 residues. CDR3 sequence (DNA): TGTGCCAGCAGCTTAGTTAGGGTGGACACTGAAGCTTTCTTT. It specifies CASSLVRVDTEAFF.

J is TRBJ1-2 and V is TRBV7-2, with D maybe TRBD1 (5 bases). With 1 base removed from V and 5 bases from J, the gap between germline ends came to 14 bases. CDR1 and CDR2 from the germline V gene are SGHTA and FQGNSA. This CDR3 is 15 amino acids long. CDR3: CASSLVQGRDYGYTF. CDR3 bases: TGTGCCAGCAGCTTAGTCCAGGGCCGGGATTATGGCTACACCTTC. The full variable domain, in which reference TRBV7-2 and TRBJ1-2 provide the parts outside the CDR3, is GAGVSQSPSNKVTEKGKDVELRCDPISGHTALYWYRQSLGQGLEFLIYFQGNSAPDKSGLPSDRFSAERTGGSVSTLTIQRTQQEDSAVYLCASSLVQGRDYGYTFGSGTRLTVV.

V and J are TRBV30 and TRBJ1-6; the match to TRBD1 covers 8 bases. The CDR3 has 14 residues. V shed 2 bases, J shed 7 bases, and the junction held 4 bases outside the gene matches. CDR1 is GTSNPN and CDR2 is SVGIG in the germline V gene (reference sequence). CDR3 region: CAWSRTGTNSPLHF. The CDR3 DNA sequence: TGTGCCTGGAGTAGGACAGGGACGAATTCACCCCTCCACTTT. Supplemented by reference TRBV30 and TRBJ1-6, the full variable domain reads SQTIHQWPATLVQPVGSPLSLECTVEGTSNPNLYWYRQAAGRGLQLLFYSVGIGQISSEVPQNLSASRPQDRQFILSSKKLLLSDSGFYLCAWSRTGTNSPLHFGNGTRLTVT.

The gene calls are TRBV30 and TRBJ2-4; D remains unclear. CDR1 and CDR2 from the germline V gene are GTSNPN and SVGIG (reference sequence). This CDR3 region has 15 residues. Deletions cut 1 base from V and 0 bases from J, with 10 bases between. CDR3 coding DNA: TGTGCCTGGAGTGACGAGCCTCTAGCCAAAAACATTCAGTACTTC. Amino acid sequence: CAWSDEPLAKNIQYF.

The chain is built from TRBV5-1 and TRBJ1-1; 9 bases are a match to TRBD1. In germline, CDR1 is SGHRS, CDR2 YFSETQ. The CDR3 extends over 16 amino acids. V lost 4 bases to trimming and J lost 7 bases; unmatched junction nucleotides: 14. This chain's CDR3 is CASSRRISGTGLEAFF. CDR3 nucleotide sequence: TGCGCCAGCAGCCGAAGAATATCCGGGACAGGGCTTGAAGCTTTCTTT. The complete variable domain, with remaining parts taken from reference TRBV5-1 and TRBJ1-1, reads KAGVTQTPRYLIKTRGQQVTLSCSPISGHRSVSWYQQTPGQGLQFLFEYFSETQRNKGNFPGRFSGRQFSNSRSEMNVSTLELGDSALYLCASSRRISGTGLEAFFGQGTRLTVV.

The rearrangement joins TRBV6-5 to TRBJ1-4; possibly TRBD1 for D (6 bases). In germline, CDR1 is MNHEY, CDR2 SVGAGI. The CDR3 is 15 amino acids. The V end was cut by 6 bases, the J end by 7 bases, with 18 bases between. The CDR3 region is CASSSVGQPIEKLFF. In DNA, the CDR3 is TGTGCCAGCAGCAGCGTCGGACAGCCCATTGAAAAACTGTTTTTT.

This clone was found once. The chain is built from TRBV12-5 and TRBJ2-1, with D perhaps assigned TRBD1 or TRBD2 (6 bases each). Trimming cost V 4 bases and J 7 bases, with 17 bases left between them. CDR3 length: 15 residues. Germline loops: CDR1 LGHNT, CDR2 FRNRAP. This CDR3 is CASGSGAPRENEQFF. The CDR3 coding sequence is TGTGCTAGTGGTTCGGGGGCGCCCAGGGAGAATGAGCAGTTCTTC.

The genes are TRBV18 and TRBJ2-7; TRBD1 aligns across 7 bases. Trimming removed 0 bases from V and 5 bases from J; junction bases left unmatched: 7. The CDR3 totals 15 residues. Looked up from germline, CDR1 is KGHSH and CDR2 is LQKENI. The DNA of the CDR3 is TGTGCCAGCTCACCACCGAACAGGGGCACCCACGAGCAGTACTTC. Amino acids: CASSPPNRGTHEQYF.

The genes are TRBV6-5 and TRBJ1-1; D unresolved. Germline V gene sequence: CDR1 MNHEY, CDR2 SVGAGI. CDR3 length: 12 amino acids. Deletions cut 7 bases from V and 1 base from J, with 7 bases between. DNA of the CDR3: TGTGCCAGCATTTTAGGGAACACTGAAGCTTTCTTT. Translation: CASILGNTEAFF.